A single sample is the source of the 2 T cell receptor beta chains below, sequenced in a study of blood T cell repertoires in COVID-19. Clones were read by immunoSEQ multiplex PCR, and TCRdb kept only the in-frame ones, dropping some. The sample holds 250,000 or so clones, around 90% seen once. What was sequenced was peripheral blood. Every receptor here comes from a man older than 75 with acute or convalescent COVID-19.

The chain has TRBV24-1 and TRBJ2-7, with 13 positions matching TRBD2. This CDR3 is 16 amino acids long. The germline V gene encodes CDR1 KGHDR and CDR2 SFDVKD. V lost 10 bases to trimming and J lost 7 bases; unmatched junction nucleotides: 15. The DNA of the CDR3 is TGTGCCACTCCCTTACCGGGACTAGCGGGGAGGAGGGAGCAGTACTTC. Its translation: CATPLPGLAGRREQYF.

CDR3 region: CASSPRVLAGELFF. The CDR3 DNA sequence: TGCGCCAGCAGCCCCCGGGTTTTGGCCGGGGAGCTGTTTTTT. The chain combines TRBV5-1 with TRBJ2-2, with D unresolved. The germline V gene has CDR1 SGHRS and CDR2 YFSETQ. Trimming cost V 4 bases and J 6 bases, with 13 bases left between them. CDR3 length: 14 amino acids.